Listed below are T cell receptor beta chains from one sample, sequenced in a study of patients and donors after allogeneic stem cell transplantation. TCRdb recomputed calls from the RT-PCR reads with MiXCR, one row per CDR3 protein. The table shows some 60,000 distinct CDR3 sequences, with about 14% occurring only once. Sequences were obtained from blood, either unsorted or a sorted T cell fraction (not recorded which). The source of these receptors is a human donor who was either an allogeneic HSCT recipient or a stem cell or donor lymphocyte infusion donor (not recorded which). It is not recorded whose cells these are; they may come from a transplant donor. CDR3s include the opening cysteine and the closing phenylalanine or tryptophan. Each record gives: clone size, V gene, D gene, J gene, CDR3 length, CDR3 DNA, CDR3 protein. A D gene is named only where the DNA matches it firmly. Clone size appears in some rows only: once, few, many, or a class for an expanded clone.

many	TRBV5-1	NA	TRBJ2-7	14	TGCGCCAGCAGCTTGGAACAGGTTTTCTACGAGCAGTACTTC	CASSLEQVFYEQYF
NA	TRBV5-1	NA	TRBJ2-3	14	TGCGCCAGCAGCTTGAGGGCTATCACAGATACGCAGTATTTT	CASSLRAITDTQYF
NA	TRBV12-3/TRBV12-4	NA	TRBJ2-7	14	TGTGCCAGCAGTCCACTCTTATGGGGTTACGAGCAGTACTTC	CASSPLLWGYEQYF
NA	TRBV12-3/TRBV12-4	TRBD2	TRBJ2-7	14	TGTGCCAGCAGTTTTCGGGCGGGAGGGTACGAGCAGTACTTC	CASSFRAGGYEQYF
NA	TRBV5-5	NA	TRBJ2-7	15	TGTGCCAGCAGCTGGTCGGGACACTCTAACTACGAGCAGTACTTC	CASSWSGHSNYEQYF
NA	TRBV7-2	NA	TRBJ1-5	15	TGTGCCAGCAGCTTGCAGAGTGGGGGCAATCAGCCCCAGCATTTT	CASSLQSGGNQPQHF
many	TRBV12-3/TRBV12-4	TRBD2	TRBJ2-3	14	TGTGCCAGCAGTTTAGGCGGGAGGGTTGATACGCAGTATTTT	CASSLGGRVDTQYF
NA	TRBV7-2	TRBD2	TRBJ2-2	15	TGTGCCAGCAGTATTCTGGGCGGGAGGACCGGGGAGCTGTTTTTT	CASSILGGRTGELFF
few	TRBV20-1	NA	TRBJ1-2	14	TGCAGTGCTAGAAGGCGGCAGAGCAACTATGGCTACACCTTC	CSARRRQSNYGYTF
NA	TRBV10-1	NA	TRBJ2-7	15	TGCGCCAGCGGAGTGGATCTAGGATTAAACGGCGAGCAGTACTTC	CASGVDLGLNGEQYF
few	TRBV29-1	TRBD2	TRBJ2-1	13	TGCAGCGAGAGTCGGGGGGTAGCGGATGAGCAGTTCTTC	CSESRGVADEQFF
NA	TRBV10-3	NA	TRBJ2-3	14	TGTGCCATCAGTGAAGGGCAGGTCACAGATACGCAGTATTTT	CAISEGQVTDTQYF
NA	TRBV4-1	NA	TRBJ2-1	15	TGCGCCAGCAGCCACCAAGATATTCGGGGAGGTGAGCAGTTCTTC	CASSHQDIRGGEQFF
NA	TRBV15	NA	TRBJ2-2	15	TGTGCCACCACCCTCCGTGGCTCCTACACCGGGGAGCTGTTTTTT	CATTLRGSYTGELFF
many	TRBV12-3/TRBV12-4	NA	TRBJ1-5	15	TGTGCCAGCAGTAGGACCGATGAGTCCAATCAGCCCCAGCATTTT	CASSRTDESNQPQHF
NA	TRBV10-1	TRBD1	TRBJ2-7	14	TGCGCCAGCAGTGAGGGACAGGGCCACTACGAGCAGTACTTC	CASSEGQGHYEQYF
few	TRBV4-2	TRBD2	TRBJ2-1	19	TGTGCCAGCAGCCAAGATCGAAGTCTCTTAACCTTAGCGGGAGACGAGCAGTTCTTC	CASSQDRSLLTLAGDEQFF